Presented here are 5 T cell receptor beta chains from one specimen sequenced in a study of cytomegalovirus exposure and HLA in healthy donors. The PCR had 60 Vbeta and 13 Jbeta primers. Using immunoSEQ multiplex PCR, the repertoire was profiled, and TCRdb retains in-frame clones only, with some absent. Of about 140,000 clones in the sample, approximately 83% were seen once. The sample was PBMCs. These receptors came from a man aged 35 to 55 in good health and CMV-seropositive.

This clone was detected only a few times. This chain joins TRBV7-8 and TRBJ1-1; D gene unclear. This CDR3 comprises 15 residues. The germline V and J ends were trimmed by 3 bases and 3 bases, with 14 bases remaining between them. From germline, CDR1 is SGHVS and CDR2 FQNEAQ. The CDR3 sequence: CASSLGLGGYTEAFF. The CDR3 nucleotides are TGTGCCAGCAGCTTGGGTTTAGGCGGCTACACTGAAGCTTTCTTT.

This clone appeared a single time. V and J are TRBV27 and TRBJ1-2; D remains ambiguous. This CDR3 region has 15 residues. Germline values: CDR1 MNHEY, CDR2 SMNVEV (reference sequence). V was shortened by 5 bases and J by 8 bases, with 21 bases between the two germline ends. The CDR3 sequence: CASSRTGQPLYGYTF. CDR3 bases: TGTGCCAGCAGTCGGACTGGGCAGCCCCTTTACGGCTACACCTTC.

The rearrangement uses TRBV9 and TRBJ2-7, with 12 positions matching TRBD1. Germline V gene lookup returns CDR1 SGDLS and CDR2 YYNGEE. The trim removed 4 bases at V and 5 bases at J, leaving 10 bases unmatched. The CDR3 contains 16 residues. CDR3 loop: CASSISTGTGGHEQYF. The CDR3, as DNA: TGTGCCAGCAGCATAAGCACCGGGACAGGGGGCCACGAGCAGTACTTC.

This chain links TRBV7-3 with TRBJ2-2; unclear D gene. CDR1 and CDR2 from the germline V gene are SGHTA and FQGTGA. Trimming took 0 bases from V and 1 from J, leaving 6 bases between them. The CDR3 length is 15 residues. For the CDR3, the DNA is TGTGCCAGCAGCTTAACGTCCCTGAACACCGGGGAGCTGTTTTTT. It yields the protein CASSLTSLNTGELFF.

The CDR3 reads CASSLGDRAGSGNTIYF. The CDR3 DNA sequence: TGCGCCAGCAGCTTGGGGGACAGGGCCGGCTCTGGAAACACCATATATTTT. The rearrangement links TRBV5-1 to TRBJ1-3; 9 nucleotides line up with TRBD1. J gave up 0 bases and V 0 bases, and 4 bases lay outside the gene matches. This CDR3 region has 17 residues. CDR1 is SGHRS and CDR2 is YFSETQ in the germline V gene.